The 20 T cell receptor beta chains below all came from one sample that was sequenced in a study of CD8+ T cells in alopecia areata (dated by TCRdb to the late 2010s). The library was built by means of the immunoSEQ multiplex PCR assay. To provide template for TCR sequencing, every sample had RNA extracted and reverse transcribed into cDNA. TCRdb retrieved this table from immuneACCESS and kept in-frame rearrangements only. Not all clones are present; in checked studies, unresolved V genes account for under half, and no reason is known for the remainder. Across this sample there are roughly 140,000 clones, with 62% seen only once. The ten largest clonotypes hold about 40% of the sample. The specimen sequenced was CD8+ T cells sorted from blood. Every receptor here comes from a human donor in good health.

The rearrangement joins TRBV7-9 to TRBJ2-7; D call uncertain. Germline assignment: CDR1 SEHNR and CDR2 FQNEAQ (reference sequence). CDR3 length: 14 residues. Trimming removed 1 base from V and 2 bases from J, with 9 bases in between. CDR3 nucleotides: TGTGCCAGCAGCTTAGGGTCGGCAGCCTACGAGCAGTACTTC. The encoded protein is CASSLGSAAYEQYF.

The rearrangement links TRBV25-1 to TRBJ1-1; D unresolved. V was pared by 3 bases and J by 2 bases, with 13 bases between. This CDR3 contains 15 residues. Germline V gene data show CDR1 as MGHDK and CDR2 as SYGVNS. CDR3 protein: CASSESGVRNTEAFF. CDR3 nucleotides: TGTGCCAGCAGTGAGTCGGGTGTCCGAAACACTGAAGCTTTCTTT.

This clone was counted between two and nine times. The chain employs TRBV29-1 and TRBJ2-1, with 11 bases identical to TRBD2. V lost 7 bases, J lost 4 bases, and 3 bases stayed unmatched. The CDR3 extends over 13 amino acids. Germline V gives CDR1 SQVTM, CDR2 ANQGSEA. Written as DNA, the CDR3 is TGCAGCGGTCTAGCGGGAGGTTACAATGAGCAGTTCTTC. This codes for CSGLAGGYNEQFF.

The rearrangement uses TRBV4-1 and TRBJ2-5; D may be TRBD1 or TRBD2 (6 bases each). Germline V CDR1 and CDR2: MGHRA, YSYEKL. V lost 1 base and J 2 bases, leaving 17 bases between the germline ends. The CDR3 is 17 amino acids. The CDR3 nucleotides are TGCGCCAGCAGCCAAGTCGGGGGCCAGGGGCCTCAAGAGACCCAGTACTTC. This codes for CASSQVGGQGPQETQYF.

This chain uses TRBV29-1 with TRBJ2-6; a possible D gene is TRBD2 (5 bases). In germline, CDR1 is SQVTM, CDR2 ANQGSEA. Between the trimmed V and J ends, which lost 0 bases and 2 bases, there was a span of 14 bases. CDR3 length: 17 amino acids. The CDR3 coding sequence is TGCAGCGTTGAAGATCAGGAGGCCACCGCTGGGGCCAACGTCCTGACTTTC. This encodes CSVEDQEATAGANVLTF.

This chain joins TRBV1 and TRBJ2-7; TRBD2 is the table's D call and was not checked against the DNA. TRBV1 is a documented pseudogene. The length of the CDR3 is 12 residues. The CDR3 DNA reads as TGCACCAGCTCCTCGGCGGGGGACGAGCAGTACTTC. The encoded protein is CTSSSAGDEQYF.

The rearrangement joins TRBV4-1 to TRBJ2-5, with a tentative D call TRBD2 (6 bases). With 2 bases removed from V and 7 bases from J, the gap between germline ends came to 17 bases. This CDR3 has 15 residues. Germline assignment: CDR1 MGHRA and CDR2 YSYEKL. CDR3 DNA sequence: TGCGCCAGCAGCCAACTTCCGGGACTTGGGGGGACCCAGTACTTC. It codes for CASSQLPGLGGTQYF.

This clone has only one observation. The rearrangement joins TRBV6-5 to TRBJ2-5, with TRBD1 matching 8 bases. The trim removed 4 bases at V and 5 bases at J, leaving 12 bases unmatched. There are 16 residues in the CDR3. CDR1 MNHEY and CDR2 SVGAGI come from the germline V gene. DNA of the CDR3: TGTGCCAGCAGTTCCAACCAGGGGGCGTTAGGCGAGACCCAGTACTTC. This sequence encodes CASSSNQGALGETQYF.

This clone was seen a few times. The chain employs TRBV6-6 and TRBJ2-3; D unresolved. CDR3 size: 14 residues. The germline V gene encodes CDR1 MNHNY and CDR2 SVGAGI (reference sequence). V lost 5 bases to trimming and J lost 2 bases, with 11 bases between them. DNA of the CDR3: TGTGCCAGCAGTCTTGAGCATCCCACAGATACGCAGTATTTT. Amino acid sequence: CASSLEHPTDTQYF.

The chain couples TRBV11-1 to TRBJ2-7, with a tentative D call TRBD1 (5 bases). The CDR3 sequence is 13 residues long. CDR1 is SGHAT and CDR2 is FQDESV in the germline V gene (reference sequence). V lost 2 bases, J lost 3 bases, and 8 bases lay in between. CDR3 sequence (DNA): TGTGCCAGCAGCTTAAGACAGAGCTACGAGCAGTACTTC. Residues: CASSLRQSYEQYF.

The V and J genes are TRBV28 and TRBJ2-7, with 16 positions matching TRBD2. With 6 bases clipped from V and 3 bases from J, the junction kept 8 bases outside the gene matches. Germline lookup yields CDR1 MDHEN and CDR2 SYDVKM. This CDR3 has 17 amino acids. In DNA form, the CDR3 reads TGTGCCAGCAGGCCGGGACTAGCGGGAGGGCCAGTCTACGAGCAGTACTTC. The encoded protein is CASRPGLAGGPVYEQYF. Based on the CDR3 plus reference TRBV28 and TRBJ2-7, the full variable domain is DVKVTQSSRYLVKRTGEKVFLECVQDMDHENMFWYRQDPGLGLRLIYFSYDVKMKEKGDIPEGYSVSREKKERFSLILESASTNQTSMYLCASRPGLAGGPVYEQYFGPGTRLTVT.

This clone was detected only a few times. The J gene is TRBJ2-4, the V gene TRBV5-1; the D gene is possibly TRBD2 (5 bases). V shed 0 bases and J shed 7 bases, with 11 bases lying between them. Germline values: CDR1 SGHRS, CDR2 YFSETQ. CDR3 length: 14 residues. This CDR3 reads CASSLEGDLNIQYF. CDR3 nucleotide sequence: TGCGCCAGCAGCTTGGAGGGAGACCTGAACATTCAGTACTTC.

The chain carries TRBV9 and TRBJ2-1; 10 positions agree with TRBD2. Trimming removed 2 bases from V and 6 bases from J; junction bases left unmatched: 2. There are 14 residues in the CDR3. The V gene's germline CDR1 is SGDLS and CDR2 YYNGEE. This CDR3 reads CASSVSGRSNEQFF. CDR3 nucleotides: TGTGCCAGCAGCGTTAGCGGGAGGAGCAATGAGCAGTTCTTC. The whole variable domain, remainder taken from reference TRBV9 and TRBJ2-1, is DSGVTQTPKHLITATGQRVTLRCSPRSGDLSVYWYQQSLDQGLQFLIQYYNGEERAKGNILERFSAQQFPDLHSELNLSSLELGDSALYFCASSVSGRSNEQFFGPGTRLTVL.

Concerning this clone: This specimen includes other DNA sequences encoding the same CDR3. This sequence joins TRBV5-6 and TRBJ2-1; D is perhaps TRBD1 (5 bases). The CDR3 length is 13 residues. Germline V lookup: CDR1 SGHDT, CDR2 YYEEEE. Trimming stripped 3 bases from V and 7 bases from J, with 11 bases between. CDR3 DNA: TGTGCCAGCAGCTGGGGCACGGGTAATGAGCAGTTCTTC. Its protein product is CASSWGTGNEQFF. Full variable domain (remainder filled in from reference TRBV5-6 and TRBJ2-1): DAGVTQSPTHLIKTRGQQVTLRCSPKSGHDTVSWYQQALGQGPQFIFQYYEEEERQRGNFPDRFSGHQFPNYSSELNVNALLLGDSALYLCASSWGTGNEQFFGPGTRLTVL.

This clone was detected ten times or more. The chain joins TRBV11-2 to TRBJ2-1; no firm D call. CDR1 and CDR2 (germline): SGHAT, FQNNGV. Trimming removed 4 bases at V and 5 bases at J, with 6 bases between. This CDR3 is built from 12 residues. DNA of the CDR3: TGTGCCAGCAGCTCGTGGAACAATGAGCAGTTCTTC. This codes for CASSSWNNEQFF.

The V call is TRBV4-2, the J call TRBJ2-1; 8 bases line up with TRBD1. CDR3 size: 15 residues. From germline, CDR1 is LGHNA and CDR2 YNFKEQ. The V gene end was trimmed by 3 bases and the J gene end by 6 bases; junction bases not matched to a gene: 7. The DNA for the CDR3 is TGTGCCAGCAGCCATCCCGGACAGGGTCCCAATGAGCAGTTCTTC. Its translation is CASSHPGQGPNEQFF.

The V gene is TRBV6-6, the J gene TRBJ2-1; 8 bases are a match to TRBD1. The germline V gene has CDR1 MNHNY and CDR2 SVGAGI (reference sequence). The CDR3 sequence is 13 residues long. V shed 6 bases and J 7 bases; nucleotides not matched to a gene: 5. The CDR3 region has the DNA TGTGCCAGCAGCGGACAGGGCAGGAATGAGCAGTTCTTC. It translates to CASSGQGRNEQFF.

The rearrangement joins TRBV5-4 to TRBJ2-1; D may be TRBD2 (6 bases). V was pared by 9 bases and J by 7 bases, with 14 bases between. The CDR3 runs 12 residues. Germline V gene data show CDR1 as SGHNT and CDR2 as YYREEE (reference sequence). CDR3 region: CATTGGGNEQFF. DNA for the CDR3: TGTGCCACCACAGGTGGAGGGAATGAGCAGTTCTTC.

V is TRBV2 and J is TRBJ2-7; D possibly matches TRBD1 or TRBD2 (6 bases each). CDR1 is SNHLY and CDR2 is FYNNEI in the germline V gene. The CDR3 runs 14 residues. Trimming took 4 bases from V and 2 from J, leaving 12 bases between them. The CDR3 reads CASSVRGDTYEQYF. The CDR3 bases are TGTGCCAGCAGTGTAAGGGGGGACACCTACGAGCAGTACTTC.

The chain uses TRBV29-1 and TRBJ2-7; D possibly corresponds to TRBD1 (6 bases). The V end lost 1 base, the J end lost 2 bases, and 15 bases lay between the germline ends. This CDR3 has 15 amino acids. Germline CDR1 and CDR2: SQVTM and ANQGSEA. The CDR3 nucleotides are TGCAGCGTTGAAGTCGGGACATTTTCCCCCTACGAGCAGTACTTC. It translates to CSVEVGTFSPYEQYF.